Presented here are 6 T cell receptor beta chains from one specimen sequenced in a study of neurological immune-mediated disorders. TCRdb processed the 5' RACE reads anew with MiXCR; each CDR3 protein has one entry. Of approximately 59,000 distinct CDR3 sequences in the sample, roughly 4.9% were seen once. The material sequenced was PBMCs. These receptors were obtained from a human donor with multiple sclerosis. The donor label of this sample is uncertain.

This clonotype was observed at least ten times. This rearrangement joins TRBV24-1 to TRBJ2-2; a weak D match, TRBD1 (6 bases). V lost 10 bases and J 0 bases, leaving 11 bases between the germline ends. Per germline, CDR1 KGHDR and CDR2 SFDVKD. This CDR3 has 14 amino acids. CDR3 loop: CATQGPPNTGELFF. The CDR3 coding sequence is TGTGCCACTCAGGGGCCCCCGAACACCGGGGAGCTGTTTTTT.

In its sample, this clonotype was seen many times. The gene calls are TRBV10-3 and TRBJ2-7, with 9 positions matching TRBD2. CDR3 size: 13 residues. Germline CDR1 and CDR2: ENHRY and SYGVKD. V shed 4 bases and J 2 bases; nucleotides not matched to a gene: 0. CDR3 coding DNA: TGTGCCATCAGTGGCGGGGGGGCCTACGAGCAGTACTTC. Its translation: CAISGGGAYEQYF.

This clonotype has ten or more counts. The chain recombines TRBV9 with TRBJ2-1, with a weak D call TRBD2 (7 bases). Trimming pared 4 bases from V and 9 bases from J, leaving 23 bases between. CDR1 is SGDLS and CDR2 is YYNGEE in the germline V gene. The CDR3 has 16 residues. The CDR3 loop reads CASSPYAGAFPGEQFF. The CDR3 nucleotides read TGTGCCAGCAGCCCCTATGCGGGGGCCTTCCCGGGTGAGCAGTTCTTC.

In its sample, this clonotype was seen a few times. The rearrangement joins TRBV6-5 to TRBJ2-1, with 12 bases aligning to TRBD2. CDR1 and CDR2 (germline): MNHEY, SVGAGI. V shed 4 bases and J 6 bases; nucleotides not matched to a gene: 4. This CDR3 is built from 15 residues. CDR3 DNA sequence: TGTGCCAGCAGTTGGGGACTAGCGGGTATCAATGAGCAGTTCTTC. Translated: CASSWGLAGINEQFF.

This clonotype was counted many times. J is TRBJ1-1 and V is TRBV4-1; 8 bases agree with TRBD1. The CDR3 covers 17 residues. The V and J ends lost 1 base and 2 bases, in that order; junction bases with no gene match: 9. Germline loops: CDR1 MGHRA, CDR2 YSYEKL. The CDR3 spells CASSQAFDRGFNTEAFF. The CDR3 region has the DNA TGCGCCAGCAGCCAAGCCTTCGACAGGGGCTTTAACACTGAAGCTTTCTTT.

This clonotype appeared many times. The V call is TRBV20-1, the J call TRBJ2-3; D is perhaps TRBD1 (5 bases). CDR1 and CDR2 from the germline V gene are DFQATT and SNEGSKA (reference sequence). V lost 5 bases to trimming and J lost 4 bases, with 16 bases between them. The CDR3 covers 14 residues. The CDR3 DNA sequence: TGCAGTGCTGTTAGGGGCCCGAGAGCAGATACGCAGTATTTT. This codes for CSAVRGPRADTQYF.